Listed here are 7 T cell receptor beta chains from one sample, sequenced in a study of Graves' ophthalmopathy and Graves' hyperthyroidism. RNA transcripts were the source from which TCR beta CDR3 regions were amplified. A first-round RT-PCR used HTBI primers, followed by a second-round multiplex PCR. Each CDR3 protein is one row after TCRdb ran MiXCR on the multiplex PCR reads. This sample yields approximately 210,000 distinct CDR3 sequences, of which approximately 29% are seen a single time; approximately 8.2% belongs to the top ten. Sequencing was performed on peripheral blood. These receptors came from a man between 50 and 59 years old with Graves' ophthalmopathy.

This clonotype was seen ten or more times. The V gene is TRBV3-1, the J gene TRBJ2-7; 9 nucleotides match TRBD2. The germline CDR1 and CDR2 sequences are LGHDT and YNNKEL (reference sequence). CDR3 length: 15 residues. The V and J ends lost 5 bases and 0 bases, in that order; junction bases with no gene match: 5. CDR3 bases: TGTGCCAGCAGCGATAGCGGGAGATCCTCCTACGAGCAGTACTTC. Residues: CASSDSGRSSYEQYF.

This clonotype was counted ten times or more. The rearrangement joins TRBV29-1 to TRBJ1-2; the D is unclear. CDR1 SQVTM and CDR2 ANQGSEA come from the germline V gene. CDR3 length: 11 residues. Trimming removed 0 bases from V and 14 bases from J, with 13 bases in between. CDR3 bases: TGCAGCGTTGAAGATTACGGGTCGGGGACCTTC. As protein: CSVEDYGSGTF.

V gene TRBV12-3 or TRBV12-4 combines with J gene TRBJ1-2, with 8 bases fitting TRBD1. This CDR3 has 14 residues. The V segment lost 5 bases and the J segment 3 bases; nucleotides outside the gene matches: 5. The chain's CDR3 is CASSPRGQDYGYTF. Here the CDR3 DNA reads TGTGCCAGCAGTCCTAGGGGACAGGACTATGGCTACACCTTC.

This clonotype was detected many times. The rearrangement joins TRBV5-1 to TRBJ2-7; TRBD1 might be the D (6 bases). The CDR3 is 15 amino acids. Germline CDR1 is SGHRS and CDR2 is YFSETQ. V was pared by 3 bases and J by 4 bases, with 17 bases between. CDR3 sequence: CASSSLGDTRYEQYF. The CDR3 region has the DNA TGCGCCAGCAGCTCTCTTGGGGACACACGGTACGAGCAGTACTTC.

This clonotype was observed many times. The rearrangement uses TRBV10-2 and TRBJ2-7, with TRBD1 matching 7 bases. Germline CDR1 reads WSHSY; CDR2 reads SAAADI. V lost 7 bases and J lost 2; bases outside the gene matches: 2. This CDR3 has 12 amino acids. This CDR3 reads CASKGTAYEQYF. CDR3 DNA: TGCGCCAGCAAAGGGACAGCCTACGAGCAGTACTTC.

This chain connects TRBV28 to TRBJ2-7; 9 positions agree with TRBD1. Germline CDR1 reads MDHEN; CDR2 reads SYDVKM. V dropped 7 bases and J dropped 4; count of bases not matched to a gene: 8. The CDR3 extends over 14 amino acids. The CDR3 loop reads CASTHDRGLYEQYF. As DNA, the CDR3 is TGTGCCAGCACTCATGACAGGGGGTTATACGAGCAGTACTTC. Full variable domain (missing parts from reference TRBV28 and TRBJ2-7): DVKVTQSSRYLVKRTGEKVFLECVQDMDHENMFWYRQDPGLGLRLIYFSYDVKMKEKGDIPEGYSVSREKKERFSLILESASTNQTSMYLCASTHDRGLYEQYFGPGTRLTVT.

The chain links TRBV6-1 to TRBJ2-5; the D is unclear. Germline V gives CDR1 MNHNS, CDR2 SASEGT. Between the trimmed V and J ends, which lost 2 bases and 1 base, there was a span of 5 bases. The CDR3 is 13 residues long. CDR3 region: CASSESPQETQYF. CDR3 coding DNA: TGTGCCAGCAGTGAAAGCCCCCAAGAGACCCAGTACTTC.